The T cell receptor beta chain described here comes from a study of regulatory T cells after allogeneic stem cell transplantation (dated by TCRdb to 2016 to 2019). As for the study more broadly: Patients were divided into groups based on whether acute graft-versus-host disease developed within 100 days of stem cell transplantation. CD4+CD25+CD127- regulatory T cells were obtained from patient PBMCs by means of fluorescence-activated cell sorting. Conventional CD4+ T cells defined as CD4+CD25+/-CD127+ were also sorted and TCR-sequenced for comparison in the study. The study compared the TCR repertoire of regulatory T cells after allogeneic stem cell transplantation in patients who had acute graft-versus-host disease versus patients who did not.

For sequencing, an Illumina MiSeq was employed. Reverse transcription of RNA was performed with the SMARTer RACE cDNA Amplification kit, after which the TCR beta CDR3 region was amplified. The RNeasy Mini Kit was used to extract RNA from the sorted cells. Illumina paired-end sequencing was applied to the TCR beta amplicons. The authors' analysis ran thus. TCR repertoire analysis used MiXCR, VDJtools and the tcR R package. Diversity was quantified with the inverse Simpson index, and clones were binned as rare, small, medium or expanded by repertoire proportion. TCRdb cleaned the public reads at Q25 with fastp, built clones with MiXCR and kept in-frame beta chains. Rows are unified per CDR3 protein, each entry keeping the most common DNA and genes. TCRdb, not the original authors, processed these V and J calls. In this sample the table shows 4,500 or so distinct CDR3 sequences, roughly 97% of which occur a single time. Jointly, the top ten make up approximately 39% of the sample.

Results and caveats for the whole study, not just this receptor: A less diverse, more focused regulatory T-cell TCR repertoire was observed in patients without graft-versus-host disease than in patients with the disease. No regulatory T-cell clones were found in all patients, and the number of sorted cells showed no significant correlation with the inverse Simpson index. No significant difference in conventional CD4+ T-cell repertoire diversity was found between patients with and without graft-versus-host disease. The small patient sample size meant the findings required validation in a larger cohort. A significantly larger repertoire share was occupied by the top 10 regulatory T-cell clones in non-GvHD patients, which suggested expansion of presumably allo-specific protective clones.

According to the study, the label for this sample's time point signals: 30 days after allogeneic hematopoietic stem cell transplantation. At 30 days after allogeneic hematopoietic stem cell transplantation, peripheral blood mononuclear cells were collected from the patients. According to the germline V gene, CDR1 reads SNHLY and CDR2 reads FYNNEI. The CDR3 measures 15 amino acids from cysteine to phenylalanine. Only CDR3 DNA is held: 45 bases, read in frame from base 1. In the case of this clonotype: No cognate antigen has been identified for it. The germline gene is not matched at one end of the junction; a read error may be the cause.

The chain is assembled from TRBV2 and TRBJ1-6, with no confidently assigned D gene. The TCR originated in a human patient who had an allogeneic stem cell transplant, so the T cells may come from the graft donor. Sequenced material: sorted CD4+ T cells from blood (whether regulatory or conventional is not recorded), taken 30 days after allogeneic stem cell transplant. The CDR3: CASIPISSYNSPPHF. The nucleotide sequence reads TGTGCCAGCATTCCTATTAGCTCCTATAATTCACCCCCCCACTTT.